Listed below are T cell receptor beta chains from one sample, sequenced in a study of blood T cell repertoires in COVID-19. Sequencing was performed with immunoSEQ multiplex PCR; in TCRdb, only in-frame clones are kept and a portion is missing. The table records approximately 110,000 clones, about 85% of them present only once. Sequencing was carried out using peripheral blood. These receptors were obtained from a human donor in a cohort sampled during active COVID-19. Each CDR3 is given with its conserved first and last residue. Each record gives: D gene, clone size, J gene, V gene, CDR3 protein, CDR3 DNA. The D gene is left open where the match is weak. Size is omitted from some rows. Given values are once, few, many or a class for expanded clones.

>TRBD1|-|TRBJ2-1|TRBV5-1
CASSGQGSYNEQFF
TGCGCCAGCTCGGGACAGGGGAGCTACAATGAGCAGTTCTTC
>-|-|TRBJ2-3|TRBV10-3
CAIRNGGGTDTQYF
TGTGCCATCAGAAATGGAGGGGGCACAGATACGCAGTATTTT
>-|-|TRBJ2-7|TRBV18
CASSPEEGTNPLHEQYF
TGTGCCAGCTCACCGGAGGAGGGAACCAACCCGCTCCACGAGCAGTACTTC
>TRBD2|-|TRBJ2-1|TRBV4-3
CASSQGLAGIEQFF
TGCGCCAGCAGCCAAGGGCTAGCGGGGATAGAGCAGTTCTTC
>TRBD1|-|TRBJ2-2|TRBV28
CASSPGQGVGGTGELFF
TGTGCCAGCAGTCCGGGACAGGGGGTAGGTGGCACCGGGGAGCTGTTTTTT
>-|-|TRBJ2-7|TRBV6-5
CASSPMPQGRGEQYF
TGTGCCAGCAGTCCGATGCCCCAGGGAAGGGGCGAGCAGTACTTC
>-|-|TRBJ2-5|TRBV6-6
CASSSSSGGGWETQYF
-
>-|-|TRBJ1-4|TRBV5-1
CASSQFGESTELFF
TGCGCCAGCAGCCAATTCGGGGAATCAACGGAACTGTTTTTT
>TRBD1|few|TRBJ2-7|TRBV18
CASSPLGQDNEQYF
TGTGCCAGCTCACCACTTGGACAGGATAACGAGCAGTACTTC
>-|-|TRBJ2-5|TRBV7-9
CASSQSLGQETQYF
TGTGCCAGCAGCCAAAGTCTCGGCCAAGAGACCCAGTACTTC
>-|-|TRBJ1-5|TRBV6-4
CASSDSSKGRQVKQPQHF
TGTGCCAGCAGTGACTCGTCGAAGGGGAGACAGGTTAAACAGCCCCAGCATTTT
>TRBD1|-|TRBJ2-2|TRBV10-3
CAIRGQGAQGELFF
TGTGCCATCAGAGGACAGGGGGCGCAGGGGGAGCTGTTTTTT
>-|-|TRBJ1-1|TRBV29-1
CSVDSGNTEAFF
TGCAGCGTTGATTCAGGGAACACTGAAGCTTTCTTT
>-|-|TRBJ1-1|TRBV28
CASSLSGGEYTEAFF
TGTGCCAGCAGTTTGTCGGGGGGAGAATACACTGAAGCTTTCTTT
>-|-|TRBJ2-2|TRBV3-1/TRBV3-2
CASSQRGNTGELFF
TGTGCCAGCAGCCAACGAGGGAACACCGGGGAGCTGTTTTTT
>TRBD1|-|TRBJ1-4|TRBV6-6
CASSYGGQTNEKLFF
TGTGCCAGCAGTTACGGGGGACAGACCAATGAAAAACTGTTTTTT
>-|-|TRBJ2-7|TRBV6-5
CASSYRGQWHEQYF
TGTGCCAGCAGTTACCGCGGGCAGTGGCACGAGCAGTACTTC
>-|once|TRBJ1-2|TRBV2
CASQDPHGGDYGYTF
TGTGCCTCCCAAGACCCCCATGGAGGAGATTATGGCTACACCTTC
>-|-|TRBJ1-2|TRBV7-9
CASSSGLHPSKGYTF
TGTGCCAGCAGCTCCGGACTTCATCCCTCCAAGGGCTACACCTTC
>TRBD1|-|TRBJ1-1|TRBV7-9
CASSLGDRYTEAFF
TGTGCCAGCAGCTTAGGGGACAGGTACACTGAAGCTTTCTTT
>-|-|TRBJ1-3|TRBV3-1/TRBV3-2
CASSLQERNTIYF
TGTGCCAGCAGCCTTCAGGAGCGGAACACCATATATTTT
>-|-|TRBJ2-1|TRBV4-1
CASSQPIGSSYNEQFF
TGCGCCAGCAGCCAACCTATCGGGAGCTCCTACAATGAGCAGTTCTTC
>-|-|TRBJ1-1|TRBV30
CAWSVGVANTEAFF
TGTGCCTGGAGTGTAGGGGTAGCGAACACTGAAGCTTTCTTT
>TRBD2|-|TRBJ2-2|TRBV11-2
CASSYVSGGGTGELFF
TGTGCCAGCAGCTACGTGAGCGGGGGGGGCACCGGGGAGCTGTTTTTT
>-|-|TRBJ2-3|TRBV6-5
CASSYLSGDTQYF
TGTGCCAGCAGTTACTTATCCGGAGATACGCAGTATTTT
>TRBD1|-|TRBJ1-4|TRBV28
CATGQGVLEKLFF
TGTGCCACCGGTCAGGGGGTTCTAGAAAAACTGTTTTTT
>-|-|TRBJ1-4|TRBV5-1
CASSWALTGRRATNEKLFF
TGCGCCAGCAGCTGGGCTCTAACGGGACGGAGGGCAACTAATGAAAAACTGTTTTTT
>-|-|TRBJ2-2|TRBV15
CATSRNLRDTGELFF
TGTGCCACCAGCAGAAATCTCAGGGACACCGGGGAGCTGTTTTTT
>TRBD1|-|TRBJ1-6|TRBV5-1
CASSSMDRPPLHF
TGCGCCAGCAGCTCAATGGACAGGCCACCCCTCCACTTT
>TRBD2|-|TRBJ2-7|TRBV10-3
CAISEGTILYEQYF
TGTGCCATCAGTGAGGGGACTATCCTTTACGAGCAGTACTTC
>-|-|TRBJ2-2|TRBV6-5
CASRPGLNTGELFF
TGTGCCAGCAGACCGGGACTGAACACCGGGGAGCTGTTTTTT
>TRBD1|-|TRBJ1-1|TRBV5-1
CASSLTGGFTEAFF
TGCGCCAGCAGCCTAACAGGGGGATTCACTGAAGCTTTCTTT
>-|-|TRBJ1-5|TRBV6-2/TRBV6-3
CASSYPGGGQPQHF
TGTGCCAGCAGTTACCCCGGGGGTGGTCAGCCCCAGCATTTT
>-|-|TRBJ2-1|TRBV3-1/TRBV3-2
CASSPHTNEQFF
TGTGCCAGCAGCCCCCATACAAATGAGCAGTTCTTC
>-|-|TRBJ1-1|TRBV6-6
CAVTQVPMNTEAFF
TGTGCCGTGACGCAGGTACCCATGAACACTGAAGCTTTCTTT
>TRBD2|-|TRBJ2-2|TRBV27
CASKLAGFGELFF
TGTGCCAGCAAACTAGCGGGGTTCGGGGAGCTGTTTTTT
>-|-|TRBJ1-1|TRBV4-1
CASSLKVFGGNTEAFF
TGCGCCAGCAGCCTCAAGGTTTTCGGGGGGAACACTGAAGCTTTCTTT
>-|-|TRBJ2-3|TRBV7-2
CASSLLGGLTTDTQYF
TGTGCCAGCAGCCTCCTCGGGGGGCTCACCACAGATACGCAGTATTTT
>-|-|TRBJ1-2|TRBV6-1
CASSERRGGSGYTF
TGTGCCAGCAGTGAACGACGGGGGGGGAGTGGCTACACCTTC
>-|-|TRBJ2-4|TRBV12-3/TRBV12-4
CASSLTVGNIQYF
TGTGCCAGCAGTTTGACAGTCGGGAACATTCAGTACTTC
>-|-|TRBJ1-5|TRBV4-1
CASSQDPGNQPQHF
TGCGCCAGCAGCCAAGATCCCGGCAATCAGCCCCAGCATTTT
>-|few|TRBJ1-2|TRBV3-1/TRBV3-2
CASSHGDKNYGYTF
TGTGCCAGCAGCCATGGGGACAAGAACTATGGCTACACCTTC
>-|few|TRBJ1-2|TRBV14
CASSQVIGSGYTF
TGTGCCAGCAGCCAAGTTATTGGGAGTGGCTACACCTTC
>TRBD2|-|TRBJ2-2|TRBV3-1/TRBV3-2
CASSSIGGFNTGELFF
TGTGCCAGCAGCTCTATCGGGGGGTTTAACACCGGGGAGCTGTTTTTT
>TRBD1|few|TRBJ1-5|TRBV7-9
CASSPGDRELNQPQHF
TGTGCCAGCAGCCCGGGGGACAGGGAGTTGAATCAGCCCCAGCATTTT
>-|-|TRBJ2-7|TRBV14
CASSPTRQGGYEQYF
TGTGCCAGCAGCCCGACCAGACAGGGAGGCTACGAGCAGTACTTC
>TRBD1|-|TRBJ1-2|TRBV2
CASGTGGYGYTF
TGTGCCAGTGGGACAGGCGGCTATGGCTACACCTTC
>-|-|TRBJ1-4|TRBV5-1
CASSLRWGANEKLFF
TGCGCCAGCAGCCTGAGATGGGGAGCTAATGAAAAACTGTTTTTT
>TRBD1|-|TRBJ2-5|TRBV5-4
CASSLNTGGVKETQYF
TGTGCCAGCAGCTTAAACACAGGGGGCGTTAAAGAGACCCAGTACTTC
>-|-|TRBJ1-2|TRBV20-1
CSASVGPVGGYTF
TGCAGTGCTAGTGTCGGTCCCGTGGGCGGCTACACCTTC
>TRBD1|-|TRBJ1-6|TRBV6-5
CASTKTGGAYSPLHF
TGTGCCAGCACAAAGACAGGGGGCGCTTATTCACCCCTCCACTTT
>-|-|TRBJ2-5|TRBV6-6
CASSVAETQYF
TGTGCCAGCAGTGTGGCCGAGACCCAGTACTTC
>-|-|TRBJ2-6|TRBV6-2/TRBV6-3
CASSYWRAGANVLTF
TGTGCCAGCAGTTACTGGAGGGCTGGGGCCAACGTCCTGACTTTC